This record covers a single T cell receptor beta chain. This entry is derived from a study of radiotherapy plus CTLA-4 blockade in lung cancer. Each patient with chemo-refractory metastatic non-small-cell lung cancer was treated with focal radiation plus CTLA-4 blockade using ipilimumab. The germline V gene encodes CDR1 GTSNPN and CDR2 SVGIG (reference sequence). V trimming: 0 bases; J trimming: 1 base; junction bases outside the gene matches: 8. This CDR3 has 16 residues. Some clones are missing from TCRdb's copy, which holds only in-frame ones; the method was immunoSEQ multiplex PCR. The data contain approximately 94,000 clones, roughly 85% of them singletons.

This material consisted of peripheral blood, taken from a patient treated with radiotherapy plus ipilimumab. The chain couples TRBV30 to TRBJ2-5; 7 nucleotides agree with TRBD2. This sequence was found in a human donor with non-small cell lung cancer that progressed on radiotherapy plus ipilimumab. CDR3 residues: CAWSVAPAGLQETQYF. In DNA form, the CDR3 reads TGTGCCTGGAGTGTAGCCCCAGCGGGACTCCAAGAGACCCAGTACTTC.